This TCR beta chain was recorded in a study of identical twins. Study conclusions and caveats: The abundant beta clonotypes from cord blood had fewer insertions, and memory repertoires had none of this. Researchers reported weaker excess twin sharing in beta out-of-frame sequences. Low generation-probability sequences were in excess among twin-shared out-of-frame alpha sequences.

In its sample, this clonotype was seen a few times. Antigen specificity is unknown. Using its own MiXCR run on the 5' RACE reads, TCRdb lists one record per CDR3 protein. The sample records roughly 230,000 distinct CDR3 sequences, approximately 8.3% being singletons. This CDR3 has 14 amino acids. V lost 2 bases and J lost 10, with 15 bases in between. Germline-derived CDR1 and CDR2 are SGHVS and FQNEAQ. These data were also filed under a second study, of yellow fever vaccine responses in identical twins.

The clonotype originates from a woman aged 18-29 years in good health. The chain joins TRBV7-8 to TRBJ2-1; tentative D call: TRBD2 (7 bases). What was sequenced was CD8+ T cells sorted from blood. The CDR3 region has the DNA TGTGCCAGCAGCTTACCGGGGGGCCGGGGGGAGCAGTTCTTC. This translates into CASSLPGGRGEQFF.